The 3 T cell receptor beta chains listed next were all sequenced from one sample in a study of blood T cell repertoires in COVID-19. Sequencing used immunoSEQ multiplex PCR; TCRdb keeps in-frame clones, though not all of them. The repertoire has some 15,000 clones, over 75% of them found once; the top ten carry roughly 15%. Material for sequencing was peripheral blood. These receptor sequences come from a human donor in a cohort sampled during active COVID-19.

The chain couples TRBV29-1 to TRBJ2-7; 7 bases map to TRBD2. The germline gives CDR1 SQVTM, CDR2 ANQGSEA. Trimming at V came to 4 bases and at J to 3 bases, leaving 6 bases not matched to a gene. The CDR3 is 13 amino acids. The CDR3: CSVAAVAGYEQYF. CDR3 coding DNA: TGCAGCGTTGCCGCGGTAGCGGGCTACGAGCAGTACTTC.

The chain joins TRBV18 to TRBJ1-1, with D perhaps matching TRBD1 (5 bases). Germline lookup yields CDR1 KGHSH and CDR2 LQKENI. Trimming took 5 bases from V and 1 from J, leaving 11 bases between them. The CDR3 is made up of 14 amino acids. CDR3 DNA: TGTGCCAGCTCAACACAAAGGGGGAACACTGAAGCTTTCTTT. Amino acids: CASSTQRGNTEAFF.

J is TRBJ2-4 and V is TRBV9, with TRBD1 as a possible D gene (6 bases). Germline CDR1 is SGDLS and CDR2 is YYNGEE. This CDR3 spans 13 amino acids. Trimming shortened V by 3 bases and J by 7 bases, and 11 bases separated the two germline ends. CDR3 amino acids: CASSGGGANIQYF. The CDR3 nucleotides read TGTGCCAGCAGCGGTGGGGGCGCGAACATTCAGTACTTC.